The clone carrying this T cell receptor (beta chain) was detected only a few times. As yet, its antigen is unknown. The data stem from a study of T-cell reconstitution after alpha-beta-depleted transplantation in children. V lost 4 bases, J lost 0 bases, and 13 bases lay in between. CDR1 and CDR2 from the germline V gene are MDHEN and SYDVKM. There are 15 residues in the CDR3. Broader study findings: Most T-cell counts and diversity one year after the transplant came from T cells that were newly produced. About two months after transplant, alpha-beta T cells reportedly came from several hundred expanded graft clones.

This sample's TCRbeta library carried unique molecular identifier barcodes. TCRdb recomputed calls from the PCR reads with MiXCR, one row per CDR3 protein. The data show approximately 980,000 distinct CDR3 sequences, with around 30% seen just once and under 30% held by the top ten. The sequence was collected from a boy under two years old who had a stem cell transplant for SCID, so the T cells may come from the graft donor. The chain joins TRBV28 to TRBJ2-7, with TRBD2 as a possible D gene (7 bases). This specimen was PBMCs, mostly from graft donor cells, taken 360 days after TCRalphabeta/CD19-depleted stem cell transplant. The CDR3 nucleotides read TGTGCCAGCAGTTACCGGGGGGCACTCTCCTACGAGCAGTACTTC. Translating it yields CASSYRGALSYEQYF. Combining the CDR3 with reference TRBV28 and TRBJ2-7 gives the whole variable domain DVKVTQSSRYLVKRTGEKVFLECVQDMDHENMFWYRQDPGLGLRLIYFSYDVKMKEKGDIPEGYSVSREKKERFSLILESASTNQTSMYLCASSYRGALSYEQYFGPGTRLTVT.